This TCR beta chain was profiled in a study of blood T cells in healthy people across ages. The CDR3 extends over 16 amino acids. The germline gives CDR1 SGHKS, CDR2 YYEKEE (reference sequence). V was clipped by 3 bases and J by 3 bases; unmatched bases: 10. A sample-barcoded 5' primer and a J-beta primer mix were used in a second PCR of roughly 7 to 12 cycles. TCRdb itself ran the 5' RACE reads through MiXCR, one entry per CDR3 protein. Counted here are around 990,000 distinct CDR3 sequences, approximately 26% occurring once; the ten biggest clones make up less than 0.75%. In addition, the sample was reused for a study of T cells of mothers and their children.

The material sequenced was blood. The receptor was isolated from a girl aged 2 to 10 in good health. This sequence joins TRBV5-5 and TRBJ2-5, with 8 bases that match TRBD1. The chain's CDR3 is CASSSGQGWGEETQYF. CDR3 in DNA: TGTGCCAGCAGCTCAGGACAGGGCTGGGGCGAAGAGACCCAGTACTTC.